This T cell receptor (beta chain) came from a study of Ad26.COV2.S vaccination and SARS-CoV-2 variants (dated by TCRdb to the early 2020s). Broadly, across the study: Donors in the vaccine arm were drawn from COV1001, a multicentre, randomized, double-blind, placebo-controlled phase I-IIa trial testing Ad26.COV2.S in healthy adults. Ad26.COV2.S was administered intramuscularly at 5 x 10^10 or 1 x 10^11 viral particles, either as a single shot or as two shots given 56 days apart. The specificity and breadth of SARS-CoV-2-reactive T cell receptors after Ad26.COV2.S vaccination were assessed by TCRbeta repertoire sequencing. The TCR-sequenced set comprised approximately 32 samples: around 20 Ad26.COV2.S vaccine recipients, 5 placebo recipients and 8 SARS-CoV-2 convalescent individuals. Trial participants were randomized into five groups of five: low-dose or high-dose Ad26.COV2.S given once or twice, or placebo on both occasions. Blinding of investigators to trial group allocation was maintained during experiments and outcome assessment. Points the paper makes about the study in general: Vaccine and placebo recipients had similar non-spike TCR breadth, a finding consistent with the vaccine containing only spike. Comparing responses between vaccine doses or regimens was not something the study was powered to do. After vaccination, spike-specific CD8+ and CD4+ T cell responses were reported to show substantial breadth. Compared with placebo recipients, Ad26.COV2.S recipients showed higher spike-specific TCR breadth (P = 0.0014). It was noted by the authors that total T cell responses may have been underestimated by the TCR breadth and depth analyses.

Interpreted using the paper, the treatment or condition label stands for: around 19 received Ad26.COV2.S at low or high dose, single or two shots; about 5 received placebo; per-sample allocation not given. Repertoires of vaccine and placebo recipients were sequenced from samples taken on day 63 after the first injection. Cohort 1b enrolled 25 adults aged 18-55 years at a single site in Boston, USA, between 29 July and 7 August 2020. Ad26.COV2.S consisted of a replication-incompetent adenovirus type 26 vector by which a prefusion-stabilized SARS-CoV-2 spike protein from the original Wuhan strain was expressed. The immunoSEQ Assay was the method used to sequence TCRbeta CDR3 regions. After extraction, genomic DNA underwent amplification by bias-controlled multiplex PCR, followed by high-throughput sequencing. On the study's bioinformatics: Collapsing and filtering of sequences were performed to quantify the absolute abundance of each unique TCRbeta CDR3 region. T cell fraction was estimated by normalizing TCRbeta template counts to usable DNA, with usable DNA measured through amplification of reference genes found in all nucleated cells. Repertoire TCRs were annotated as SARS-CoV-2-specific when V gene, CDR3 amino acid sequence and J gene were exactly matched to a known reactive TCR set. MIRA supplied the reference SARS-CoV-2 TCR set, which was filtered for enrichment in COVID-19-positive ImmuneCODE repertoires so that public or cross-reactive TCRs were removed. Drawing on the MIRA antigens, annotated TCRs were analysed further at the level of specific ORF or position within ORF. Breadth was defined as the number of annotated unique rearrangements divided by the total number of unique productive rearrangements, and depth was defined as the summed frequency of the annotated unique rearrangements. Two-sided Wilcoxon rank-sum tests were applied when comparing TCR breadth between groups. TCRdb took this table from immuneACCESS and kept in-frame rearrangements with V and J called. Such tables lack part of the clones; where checked against another copy, unresolved V genes explain under half of the gap, and the rest is unexplained. The V and J calls and the clone size are those of that table, but D and trimming were determined from the DNA. The sample table contains 440,000 or so clones; only one count was recorded for about 89% of them. The ten top clones hold 1.5% to 2% of the sample.

Taken from the germline V gene, the CDR1 and CDR2 loops are MNHEY and SVGAGI. The CDR3 runs 13 residues from the cysteine to the phenylalanine. Here the CDR3 DNA is all that survives: 39 bases in frame from base 1. Trimming at the junction amounts to 2 bases on V and 4 bases on J, and the germline ends lie 8 bases apart. With regard to this clone: Its cognate antigen has yet to be identified. The sample holds no much larger clone one base away, and base qualities are not on file.

The source is a person between 18 and 65 years old who received the Ad26.COV2.S COVID-19 vaccine or a placebo. The rearrangement joined TRBV6-5 to TRBJ1-1, and the D gene may be TRBD1, 5 bases matching. This specimen consisted of peripheral blood, obtained in a trial of Ad26.COV2.S vaccine versus placebo. The CDR3 protein sequence reads: CASSYRGGTEAFF. The nucleotide sequence reads TGTGCCAGCAGTTACCGCGGGGGCACTGAAGCTTTCTTT.